The 23 T cell receptor beta chains below were found in one sample sequenced in a study of multiple sclerosis patients with progressive multifocal leukoencephalopathy. Time point of the sample: before natalizumab initiation. Data came from immunoSEQ multiplex PCR; TCRdb stores just in-frame clones and leaves some out. Among 25,000 to 35,000 clones listed, approximately 90% were seen once. Sequencing used PBMCs. These receptor sequences come from a human donor with multiple sclerosis.

This clone was recorded only once. The chain links TRBV4-3 to TRBJ1-5, with D unclear. With 4 bases removed from V and 5 bases from J, the gap between germline ends came to 9 bases. This CDR3 has 13 residues. Germline assignment: CDR1 LGHNA and CDR2 YSLEER. CDR3 in amino acids: CASSPLIDQPQHF. CDR3 nucleotide sequence: TGCGCCAGCAGCCCCTTGATCGATCAGCCCCAGCATTTT.

The table lists this clone with a count of one. The CDR3 region has the DNA TGTGCCAGCAGTTATTCGGGGGGCGCGTTGAACACTGAAGCTTTCTTT. This translates into CASSYSGGALNTEAFF. The V call is TRBV6-6, the J call TRBJ1-1; tentatively, D is TRBD1 (6 bases). Trimming pared 3 bases from V and 0 bases from J, leaving 14 bases between. Germline CDR1 and CDR2: MNHNY and SVGAGI (reference sequence). The CDR3 is 16 amino acids.

J is TRBJ2-3 and V is TRBV6-1; D remains unclear. Germline-derived CDR1 and CDR2 are MNHNS and SASEGT. V was pared by 8 bases and J by 6 bases, with 15 bases between. CDR3 size: 13 residues. DNA for the CDR3: TGTGCCAGCTTATCTTCCCGAAGGGATACGCAGTATTTT. Its protein product is CASLSSRRDTQYF.

The rearrangement links TRBV6-1 to TRBJ2-7; no firm D call. Germline V gene lookup returns CDR1 MNHNS and CDR2 SASEGT. V was pared by 2 bases and J by 2 bases, with 10 bases between. CDR3 size: 14 residues. The CDR3 DNA reads TGTGCCAGCAGTGAACGAGGTTTGACCTACGAGCAGTACTTC. Its translation is CASSERGLTYEQYF.

This clone was detected only once. V is TRBV2 and J is TRBJ2-4; tentatively, D is TRBD1 or TRBD2 (5 bases each). The CDR3 is made up of 18 amino acids. Germline V gene lookup returns CDR1 SNHLY and CDR2 FYNNEI. V gave up 4 bases and J gave up 0 bases, with 19 bases separating them. CDR3 nucleotide sequence: TGTGCCAGCAGTGTACCGGGGCGAGTGGGATTAGCCAAAAACATTCAGTACTTC. The encoded protein is CASSVPGRVGLAKNIQYF.

The gene calls are TRBV4-2 and TRBJ2-6; D call uncertain. The CDR3 loop spans 18 amino acids. Deletions cut 5 bases from V and 4 bases from J, with 21 bases between. Germline V lookup: CDR1 LGHNA, CDR2 YNFKEQ. The CDR3 nucleotides read TGTGCCAGCAGCTTACTACACAAAGGTTACAAAGGGGCCAACGTCCTGACTTTC. Its translation: CASSLLHKGYKGANVLTF.

The V call is TRBV7-9, the J call TRBJ1-2, with a weak D call TRBD1 (5 bases). This CDR3 has 14 residues. Germline V gene lookup returns CDR1 SEHNR and CDR2 FQNEAQ (reference sequence). Trimming pared 2 bases from V and 4 bases from J, leaving 11 bases between. As DNA, the CDR3 is TGTGCCAGCAGCTTATATGACAGCACCTATGGCTACACCTTC. Encoded protein: CASSLYDSTYGYTF. Based on the CDR3 plus reference TRBV7-9 and TRBJ1-2, the full variable domain is DTGVSQNPRHKITKRGQNVTFRCDPISEHNRLYWYRQTLGQGPEFLTYFQNEAQLEKSRLLSDRFSAERPKGSFSTLEIQRTEQGDSAMYLCASSLYDSTYGYTFGSGTRLTVV.

The chain joins TRBV7-6 to TRBJ1-5; 10 nucleotides match TRBD1. The CDR3 spans 15 residues. With V trimmed by 5 bases and J by 3 bases, 4 bases remained unmatched. CDR1 and CDR2 (germline): SGHVS, FNYEAQ. This CDR3 reads CASSVDRGLNQPQHF. The CDR3 DNA follows: TGTGCCAGCAGCGTCGACAGGGGGCTCAATCAGCCCCAGCATTTT.

This clone occurred a few times. This chain connects TRBV4-3 to TRBJ2-3; a weak D match, TRBD1 (5 bases). This CDR3 is 16 amino acids long. Per germline, CDR1 LGHNA and CDR2 YSLEER. V was pared by 0 bases and J by 1 base, with 11 bases between. For the CDR3, the DNA is TGCGCCAGCAGCCAAGAATCTCCCAGGGGCACAGATACGCAGTATTTT. Its protein product is CASSQESPRGTDTQYF.

The chain is built from TRBV4-3 and TRBJ2-7; 7 nucleotides match TRBD1. Losses at the gene ends were 1 base for V and 2 bases for J; bases not matched to a gene: 17. CDR1 and CDR2 from the germline V gene are LGHNA and YSLEER. The CDR3 length is 19 residues. The CDR3 DNA reads TGCGCCAGCAGCCAAGTCCTGGGACAGTGGAACCCGCTGACCTACGAGCAGTACTTC. Amino acid sequence: CASSQVLGQWNPLTYEQYF.

The J gene is TRBJ2-3, the V gene TRBV10-2; TRBD2 aligns across 11 bases. Germline trimming cut 8 bases from V and 6 bases from J; bases unmatched to any gene: 7. The CDR3 contains 14 residues. CDR1 is WSHSY and CDR2 is SAAADI in the germline V gene. CDR3 DNA sequence: TGCGCCAGCGGTAGCGGGGGGGCCCGGGATACGCAGTATTTT. This encodes CASGSGGARDTQYF.

The count of this clone is one. The V and J genes are TRBV21-1 and TRBJ1-1. TRBV21-1 is flagged as a pseudogene. CDR3 length: 20 amino acids. The CDR3 loop reads CANNPGGTVSSPLLFPEAFF. As DNA, the CDR3 is TGTGCCAATAACCCCGGGGGGACAGTAAGTTCCCCCTTACTTTTCCCTGAAGCTTTCTTT.

CDR3 in DNA: TGTGCCTGGAGGGGTGCGGGAAACTATGGCTACACCTTC. Amino acids: CAWRGAGNYGYTF. The chain is built from TRBV30 and TRBJ1-2; D uncertain. Germline V lookup: CDR1 GTSNPN, CDR2 SVGIG (reference sequence). This CDR3 is built from 13 residues. V gave up 3 bases and J gave up 2 bases, with 10 bases separating them. The whole variable domain, filled in from reference TRBV30 and TRBJ1-2, reads SQTIHQWPATLVQPVGSPLSLECTVEGTSNPNLYWYRQAAGRGLQLLFYSVGIGQISSEVPQNLSASRPQDRQFILSSKKLLLSDSGFYLCAWRGAGNYGYTFGSGTRLTVV.

Concerning this clone itself: The same CDR3 is also encoded by other DNA sequences in this sample. The chain links TRBV7-2 to TRBJ2-1, with 9 bases lining up with TRBD2. CDR1 and CDR2 (germline): SGHTA, FQGNSA. The CDR3 length is 15 residues. After removal of 1 base from V and 4 bases from J, the junction contained 2 bases not matched to a gene. The CDR3 nucleotides read TGTGCCAGCAGCTTAGGCGGGGGGGGATACAATGAGCAGTTCTTC. This gives the protein CASSLGGGGYNEQFF.

CDR3 bases: TGTGCCAGCAGTTACCTCGGACAGGGGACCTACGAGCAGTACTTC. Its protein product is CASSYLGQGTYEQYF. The V gene is TRBV6-5, the J gene TRBJ2-5; 9 positions agree with TRBD1. With the DNA end fitting TRBJ2-7 better, the J assignment may be wrong. This CDR3 has 15 residues. CDR1 and CDR2 (germline): MNHEY, SVGAGI.

The CDR3 protein is CASSLGPGRSTGELFF. DNA of the CDR3: TGTGCCAGCAGCTTAGGCCCAGGGCGGAGCACCGGGGAGCTGTTTTTT. The chain employs TRBV7-6 and TRBJ2-2; weak D call: TRBD1 (5 bases). Germline loops: CDR1 SGHVS, CDR2 FNYEAQ. This CDR3 has 16 amino acids. V was trimmed by 1 base and J by 4 bases, leaving 13 bases between them.

The CDR3 loop reads CASSLSAGASYNEQFF. In DNA form, the CDR3 reads TGTGCCAGCAGTTTATCCGCGGGGGCTTCCTACAATGAGCAGTTCTTC. The gene calls are TRBV28 and TRBJ2-1, with D maybe TRBD2 (7 bases). The germline V gene has CDR1 MDHEN and CDR2 SYDVKM. V lost 1 base to trimming and J lost 1 base, with 11 bases between them. The CDR3 sequence is 16 residues long.

The rearrangement uses TRBV18 and TRBJ2-7; the D is unclear. This CDR3 is built from 14 residues. V was clipped by 3 bases and J by 5 bases, with 14 bases between them. CDR1 and CDR2 from the germline V gene are KGHSH and LQKENI. The CDR3 is CASSPRQSANEQYF. The CDR3 coding sequence is TGTGCCAGCTCACCGAGGCAATCCGCCAACGAGCAGTACTTC.

The chain is built from TRBV28 and TRBJ2-7; D is unresolved. This CDR3 region has 10 residues. V was cut by 5 bases and J by 5 bases, with 4 bases left in between. Germline CDR1 is MDHEN and CDR2 is SYDVKM. The CDR3 bases are TGTGCCAGCAGTCAGAACGAGCAGTACTTC. Protein sequence: CASSQNEQYF.

The CDR3 reads CASTSRTGGNTEAFF. CDR3 in DNA: TGTGCCAGCACCTCCCGGACAGGGGGGAACACTGAAGCTTTCTTT. This chain connects TRBV11-1 to TRBJ1-1, with 10 bases matching TRBD1. The CDR3 sequence is 15 residues long. Trimming at V came to 7 bases and at J to 1 base, leaving 6 bases not matched to a gene. Germline loops: CDR1 SGHAT, CDR2 FQDESV (reference sequence).

J is TRBJ2-5 and V is TRBV4-1; 9 bases fit TRBD2. With V trimmed by 4 bases and J by 5 bases, 11 bases remained unmatched. Germline values: CDR1 MGHRA, CDR2 YSYEKL. The length of the CDR3 is 16 residues. The CDR3 reads CASSPPPERGDETQYF. CDR3 nucleotides: TGCGCCAGCAGCCCCCCCCCGGAGCGGGGGGATGAGACCCAGTACTTC.

The chain uses TRBV5-4 and TRBJ2-2, with 8 bases lining up with TRBD2. V lost 3 bases, J lost 2 bases, and 15 bases stayed unmatched. The CDR3 is 19 residues long. Germline V CDR1 and CDR2: SGHNT, YYREEE (reference sequence). DNA for the CDR3: TGTGCCAGCAGCTCTCTAGGGGGGAAGCGGGGGTTTAACACCGGGGAGCTGTTTTTT. Its protein is CASSSLGGKRGFNTGELFF. The variable domain in full, with the rest retrieved from reference TRBV5-4 and TRBJ2-2, is ETGVTQSPTHLIKTRGQQVTLRCSSQSGHNTVSWYQQALGQGPQFIFQYYREEENGRGNFPPRFSGLQFPNYSSELNVNALELDDSALYLCASSSLGGKRGFNTGELFFGEGSRLTVL.

The V and J genes are TRBV11-1 and TRBJ2-6; tentative D call: TRBD2 (6 bases). This CDR3 region has 16 residues. V was clipped by 4 bases and J by 6 bases, with 16 bases between them. Germline CDR1 is SGHAT and CDR2 is FQDESV (reference sequence). CDR3 sequence (DNA): TGTGCCAGCAGCTCATTAGCGGAACGGGTGGCCAACGTCCTGACTTTC. Translation gives CASSSLAERVANVLTF.